This T cell receptor (beta chain) was identified during a study of early T cells in non-severe SARS-CoV-2 infection. Attachment of unique molecular identifiers to individual cDNA molecules was performed. TCRdb processed the 5' RACE reads anew with MiXCR; each CDR3 protein has one entry. The profile covers 60,000 to 75,000 distinct CDR3 sequences, with 11% appearing a single time and 5.7% taken by the ten largest. From germline, CDR1 is PRHDT and CDR2 FYEKMQ (reference sequence). This CDR3 is built from 15 residues. V lost 6 bases and J lost 4, with 17 bases in between. The TCR sequence derives from an adult who was a healthcare worker with PCR-confirmed SARS-CoV-2 infection or an uninfected control (not recorded which). This specimen was whole blood, taken at baseline. This chain joins TRBV13 and TRBJ2-3; tentatively, D is TRBD1 (6 bases). Here the CDR3 DNA reads TGTGCCAGCAGTCCAGGGGCAGGGGAATCAGATACGCAGTATTTT. It codes for CASSPGAGESDTQYF.